The rows below give T cell receptor beta chains drawn from one sample of a study of response to subunit inactivated influenza vaccine. TCRdb called the RT-PCR reads again in MiXCR, with one record for every CDR3 protein. This sample yields over 400,000 distinct CDR3 sequences, of which roughly 13% are seen a single time; around 13% belongs to the top ten. The specimen comprised PBMCs from blood, sampled roughly 47 days after vaccination. Source of these receptors: a man aged 45-60 years who received an inactivated influenza vaccine. Each CDR3 is given with its conserved first and last residue. D genes are given only for firm matches. Size is stated for part of the rows, as once, few or many counts, or as a class when the clone is expanded.

abundance	v_gene	j_gene	d_gene	CDR3nt	CDR3aa
-	TRBV3-1	TRBJ2-5	TRBD1	TGTGCCAGCAGCCAAGGGGGACAGGGGAGGGAGACCCAGTACTTC	CASSQGGQGRETQYF
few	TRBV6-2/TRBV6-3	TRBJ2-4	TRBD2	TGTGCCAGCAGACCGGATTGGATAGCGGGATTAGCTGAGGACAAAAACATTCAGTACTTC	CASRPDWIAGLAEDKNIQYF
-	TRBV20-1	TRBJ2-3	TRBD2	TGCAGTGCTAGCCAAACTAGCGGGGACACAGATACGCAGTATTTT	CSASQTSGDTDTQYF
-	TRBV7-2	TRBJ2-1	TRBD2	TGTGCCAGCAGCTACGGGGGGAAGCAGTTCTTC	CASSYGGKQFF
few	TRBV12-3/TRBV12-4	TRBJ2-5	-	TGTGCCAGCAGTTTGTCTGGATGGGAGACCCAGTACTTC	CASSLSGWETQYF
many	TRBV5-1	TRBJ1-2	-	TGCGCCAGCAGCCCCCGAGCAGGGGATGGCTACACCTTC	CASSPRAGDGYTF
-	TRBV20-1	TRBJ2-3	TRBD2	TGCAGTGCCGCCGGCGGGAGCGTCGCAGATACGCAGTATTTT	CSAAGGSVADTQYF
-	TRBV20-1	TRBJ2-3	-	TGCAGTGCTAGAGGGGATATCGGCACAGATACGCAGTATTTT	CSARGDIGTDTQYF
-	TRBV21-1	TRBJ2-1	-	TGTGCCAGCAGCAGGGAAAGGACTAGCGGGAGGGCCACGACCCGGGAGCAGTTCTTC	CASSRERTSGRATTREQFF
many	TRBV24-1	TRBJ2-5	-	TGTGCCACCAGCTTTGGGGTGGGACACCCCCAAGAGACCCAGTACTTC	CATSFGVGHPQETQYF
-	TRBV20-1	TRBJ2-1	-	TGCAGTGCTAGATCCGCGGCCGGAGGCAATGAGCAGTTCTTC	CSARSAAGGNEQFF
-	TRBV7-6	TRBJ2-1	-	TGTGCCAGCAGCTCCTCAGCGTTAAGCTCCTACAATGAGCAGTTCTTC	CASSSSALSSYNEQFF
few	TRBV4-2	TRBJ2-7	TRBD2	TGTGCCAGCAGCCAAGGGGCTAGCGGGACCTACGAGCAGTACTTC	CASSQGASGTYEQYF
-	TRBV15	TRBJ2-7	-	TGTGCCACCAGCGGCCTATCGGGGCCGTCGGGCGAGCAGTACTTC	CATSGLSGPSGEQYF
-	TRBV20-1	TRBJ2-3	-	TGCAGTGCTAGCCCTTGGGGGGAGGATACGCAGTATTTT	CSASPWGEDTQYF
-	TRBV7-2	TRBJ2-7	TRBD2	TGTGCCAGCAGACGGACTAGCGGGATTGCCGCCTACGAGCAGTACTTC	CASRRTSGIAAYEQYF
-	TRBV5-5	TRBJ1-1	TRBD1	TGTGCCAGCAGCTTGACAGGGGTACGGAACACTGAAGCTTTCTTT	CASSLTGVRNTEAFF
many	TRBV7-3	TRBJ2-3	-	TGTGCCAGCAGCTCCCCTAGCACAGATACGCAGTATTTT	CASSSPSTDTQYF
-	TRBV7-9	TRBJ2-1	TRBD2	TGTGCCAGCAGCTTAACTAGCGGGGGCTCCTACAATGAGCAGTTCTTC	CASSLTSGGSYNEQFF
few	TRBV3-1	TRBJ1-2	-	TGTGCCAGCAGCCAACTGGACAGCCCAAACTATGGCTACACCTTC	CASSQLDSPNYGYTF
many	TRBV6-5	TRBJ2-7	-	TGTGCCAGCAGTTACTCGAGCCTGAGCTCCTACGAGCAGTACTTC	CASSYSSLSSYEQYF
few	TRBV6-2/TRBV6-3	TRBJ2-5	TRBD2	TGTGCCAGCAGTTACTCGCCTAGCGGGGCACAAGAGACCCAGTACTTC	CASSYSPSGAQETQYF